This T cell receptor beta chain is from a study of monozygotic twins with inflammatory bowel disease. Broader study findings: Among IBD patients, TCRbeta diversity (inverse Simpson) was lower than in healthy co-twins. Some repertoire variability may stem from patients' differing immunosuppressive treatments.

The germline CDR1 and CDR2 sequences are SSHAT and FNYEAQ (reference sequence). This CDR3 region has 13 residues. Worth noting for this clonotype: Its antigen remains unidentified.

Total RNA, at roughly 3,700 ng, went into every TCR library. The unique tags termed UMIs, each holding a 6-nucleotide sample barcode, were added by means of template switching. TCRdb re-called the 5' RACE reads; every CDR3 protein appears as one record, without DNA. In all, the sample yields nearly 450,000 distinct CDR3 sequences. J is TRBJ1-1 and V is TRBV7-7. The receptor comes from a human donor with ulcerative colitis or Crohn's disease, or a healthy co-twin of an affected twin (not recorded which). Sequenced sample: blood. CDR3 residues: CASSAEMNTEAFF.